A single sample gave rise to the 6 T cell receptor beta chains below, sequenced in a study of CD8 T cells in Susac syndrome. Random-hexamer reverse transcription was applied to roughly 0.5 to 1 ug RNA. TCRdb fed the immunoSEQ multiplex PCR reads into MiXCR, producing one record per CDR3 protein. The table shows 250,000 to 300,000 distinct CDR3 sequences, with 85% occurring only once. Specimen: CD8+ T cells from PBMCs. The receptor set was obtained from a human donor with multiple sclerosis.

V usage is TRBV11-2 and J usage is TRBJ1-1; unclear D gene. CDR1 is SGHAT and CDR2 is FQNNGV in the germline V gene. Trimming left V 5 bases short and J 5 bases short, with 18 bases between. This CDR3 has 15 amino acids. As DNA, the CDR3 is TGTGCCAGCAGCCCCCGGTATGGGTCGAGGACTGAAGCTTTCTTT. Protein product: CASSPRYGSRTEAFF. Filled out from reference TRBV11-2 and TRBJ1-1, the complete variable domain reads EAGVAQSPRYKIIEKRQSVAFWCNPISGHATLYWYQQILGQGPKLLIQFQNNGVVDDSQLPKDRFSAERLKGVDSTLKIQPAKLEDSAVYLCASSPRYGSRTEAFFGQGTRLTVV.

The J gene is TRBJ2-7, the V gene TRBV4-1, with 10 bases that match TRBD1. With V trimmed by 0 bases and J by 1 base, 3 bases remained unmatched. The CDR3 sequence is 16 residues long. Per the germline V gene, CDR1 is MGHRA and CDR2 is YSYEKL. In nucleotides, the CDR3 is TGCGCCAGCAGCCAAGAAGGGACAGGGGTGTCCTACGAGCAGTACTTC. It specifies CASSQEGTGVSYEQYF.

This chain connects TRBV27 to TRBJ1-4; 8 bases map to TRBD1. Germline values: CDR1 MNHEY, CDR2 SMNVEV (reference sequence). There are 13 residues in the CDR3. Trimming cost V 6 bases and J 10 bases; bases outside gene matches: 7. DNA for the CDR3: TGTGCCAGCAGGGGTCAGGGGGCGCGAAAACTGTTTTTT. Protein sequence: CASRGQGARKLFF.

This chain connects TRBV7-3 to TRBJ2-2, with a tentative D call TRBD1 (6 bases). The germline V gene has CDR1 SGHTA and CDR2 FQGTGA. With 5 bases removed from V and 0 bases from J, the gap between germline ends came to 13 bases. This CDR3 is 16 amino acids long. The CDR3 sequence: CASSLLWTANTGELFF. The CDR3, as DNA: TGTGCCAGCAGCCTGCTCTGGACAGCGAACACCGGGGAGCTGTTTTTT.

This chain connects TRBV12-3 or TRBV12-4 to TRBJ2-1; maybe TRBD2 (6 bases). Trimming stripped 0 bases from V and 9 bases from J, with 9 bases between. The CDR3 has 13 amino acids. DNA of the CDR3: TGTGCCAGCAGTTTAGCGGAAGCGGGTGAGCAGTTCTTC. Residues: CASSLAEAGEQFF.

This clonotype was seen only a few times. The V gene is TRBV19, the J gene TRBJ2-7; 9 nucleotides agree with TRBD1. J gave up 1 base and V 5 bases, and 6 bases lay outside the gene matches. The CDR3 extends over 15 amino acids. Per germline, CDR1 LNHDA and CDR2 SQIVND (reference sequence). The CDR3 reads CASSSGTGISYEQYF. DNA of the CDR3: TGTGCCAGTAGTTCCGGGACAGGGATTTCCTACGAGCAGTACTTC.